Below, 26 T cell receptor beta chains from the same sample are listed, as sequenced in a study of blood T cell repertoires in COVID-19. The table came from immunoSEQ multiplex PCR; TCRdb's copy has only in-frame clones and leaves some out. The table includes 140,000 to 150,000 clones, approximately 90% detected once. What was sequenced was peripheral blood. All receptors come from a man aged 60 to 69 with active or convalescent COVID-19.

This clone was seen a few times. The chain carries TRBV30 and TRBJ2-7; D is perhaps TRBD1 (5 bases). V lost 1 base to trimming and J lost 1 base, with 5 bases between them. This CDR3 is 12 amino acids long. CDR1 is GTSNPN and CDR2 is SVGIG in the germline V gene (reference sequence). In DNA form, the CDR3 reads TGTGCCTGGAGTGGACAGTCCTACGAGCAGTACTTC. Amino acids: CAWSGQSYEQYF.

The chain employs TRBV10-3 and TRBJ2-1; 7 nucleotides match TRBD1. V shed 10 bases, J shed 5 bases, and the junction held 14 bases outside the gene matches. The CDR3 length is 15 residues. Germline V gives CDR1 ENHRY, CDR2 SYGVKD. Here the CDR3 DNA reads TGTGCCACCAAAACAGGGGTAGGGGATCACAATGAGCAGTTCTTC. It encodes CATKTGVGDHNEQFF.

This chain links TRBV7-2 with TRBJ2-2; the D gene is possibly TRBD2 (6 bases). V was trimmed by 5 bases and J by 5 bases, leaving 15 bases between them. Germline values: CDR1 SGHTA, CDR2 FQGNSA. The CDR3 length is 15 residues. The CDR3 loop is CASSADGGGTGELFF. For the CDR3, the DNA is TGTGCCAGCAGCGCCGATGGGGGAGGAACCGGGGAGCTGTTTTTT.

This clone appeared a single time. The chain links TRBV5-1 to TRBJ2-5, with 7 bases that match TRBD2. Per germline, CDR1 SGHRS and CDR2 YFSETQ. CDR3 length: 14 amino acids. Trimming cost V 2 bases and J 5 bases; bases outside gene matches: 6. For the CDR3, the DNA is TGCGCCAGCAGCTTAAGCGGGACCGGGGAGACCCAGTACTTC. As protein: CASSLSGTGETQYF.

Here the CDR3 reads CASSPGTGTLSGYTF. DNA of the CDR3: TGTGCCAGCAGTCCCGGGACAGGGACCCTAAGTGGCTACACCTTC. The chain combines TRBV6-5 with TRBJ1-2, with 9 bases fitting TRBD1. Germline CDR1 is MNHEY and CDR2 is SVGAGI. The CDR3 has 15 residues. V shed 5 bases and J 7 bases; nucleotides not matched to a gene: 11.

J is TRBJ2-5 and V is TRBV11-2; 7 bases map to TRBD1. Germline values: CDR1 SGHAT, CDR2 FQNNGV. Unmatched junction bases numbered 7, after V lost 1 base and J lost 5 bases. This CDR3 region has 15 residues. CDR3 amino acids: CASSLASGTVETQYF. The CDR3 DNA reads TGTGCCAGCAGCTTAGCCTCCGGGACAGTCGAGACCCAGTACTTC.

This chain joins TRBV7-9 and TRBJ2-5, with TRBD2 identical over 10 bases. Losses at the gene ends were 5 bases for V and 3 bases for J; bases not matched to a gene: 9. Germline V CDR1 and CDR2: SEHNR, FQNEAQ (reference sequence). This CDR3 region has 16 residues. The CDR3 coding sequence is TGTGCCAGCAGCATCCGGAGGACTAGCGGCAAAGAGACCCAGTACTTC. As protein: CASSIRRTSGKETQYF.

The CDR3 sequence is CATSRASGTGGQPQHF. The CDR3 DNA reads as TGTGCCACCAGCAGGGCTAGCGGGACTGGGGGTCAGCCCCAGCATTTT. The chain uses TRBV15 and TRBJ1-5; a weak D match, TRBD1 (5 bases). The CDR3 loop spans 16 amino acids. In germline, CDR1 is LNHNV, CDR2 YYDKDF (reference sequence). V gave up 3 bases and J gave up 6 bases, with 18 bases separating them.

The J gene is TRBJ2-2, the V gene TRBV15; 7 bases map to TRBD2. The V gene's germline CDR1 is LNHNV and CDR2 YYDKDF (reference sequence). The CDR3 totals 16 residues. Germline trimming cut 0 bases from V and 5 bases from J; bases unmatched to any gene: 6. The CDR3 loop reads CATSRDLGGLTGELFF. In nucleotides, the CDR3 is TGTGCCACCAGCAGAGATCTCGGGGGGTTAACCGGGGAGCTGTTTTTT.

V and J are TRBV4-1 and TRBJ2-5; possibly TRBD1 for D (6 bases). Germline V gene sequence: CDR1 MGHRA, CDR2 YSYEKL. V lost 1 base to trimming and J lost 4 bases, with 16 bases between them. This CDR3 spans 16 amino acids. The CDR3 nucleotides read TGCGCCAGCAGCCAAGGGGGGCGCGTTAGAACAGAGACCCAGTACTTC. This gives the protein CASSQGGRVRTETQYF.

This clone was detected only once. The gene calls are TRBV15 and TRBJ1-3; no definite D call. This CDR3 has 15 amino acids. Per the germline V gene, CDR1 is LNHNV and CDR2 is YYDKDF (reference sequence). V lost 5 bases and J 0 bases, leaving 11 bases between the germline ends. As DNA, the CDR3 is TGTGCCACCAGCGACTTTGAGGACTCTGGAAACACCATATATTTT. Protein product: CATSDFEDSGNTIYF.

This clone was detected once. The chain uses TRBV27 and TRBJ2-7, with no clear D. The CDR3 is 15 amino acids. Trimming removed 5 bases at V and 4 bases at J, with 18 bases between. Germline values: CDR1 MNHEY, CDR2 SMNVEV (reference sequence). The CDR3 sequence is CASSPRGGNVYEQYF. The DNA for the CDR3 is TGTGCCAGCAGTCCCCGAGGCGGAAATGTTTACGAGCAGTACTTC.

The V gene is TRBV9, the J gene TRBJ1-1; D is possibly TRBD1 (6 bases). The CDR3 totals 14 residues. The V end was cut by 3 bases, the J end by 1 base, with 10 bases between. From germline, CDR1 is SGDLS and CDR2 YYNGEE. The CDR3 is CASSGEGENTEAFF. CDR3 DNA sequence: TGTGCCAGCAGCGGTGAGGGGGAGAACACTGAAGCTTTCTTT.

This clone is a singleton in its sample. The DNA for the CDR3 is TGTGCCACCAGTGGGGGACTAGCCCACGAGCAGTACTTC. Amino acid sequence: CATSGGLAHEQYF. This chain uses TRBV24-1 with TRBJ2-7; TRBD2 agrees at 9 bases. Germline loops: CDR1 KGHDR, CDR2 SFDVKD. The CDR3 spans 13 residues. The V segment lost 5 bases and the J segment 5 bases; nucleotides outside the gene matches: 3.

The chain couples TRBV19 to TRBJ2-3; possible D gene TRBD2, 6 bases. Trimming left V 3 bases short and J 3 bases short, with 16 bases between. This CDR3 has 16 residues. Germline lookup yields CDR1 LNHDA and CDR2 SQIVND (reference sequence). CDR3 nucleotide sequence: TGTGCCAGTAGTATGATTGGAGGTGGGGGGACAGATACGCAGTATTTT. Translation: CASSMIGGGGTDTQYF.

The chain couples TRBV30 to TRBJ2-5; 7 bases are shared with TRBD1. Germline trimming cut 3 bases from V and 5 bases from J; bases unmatched to any gene: 9. The CDR3 spans 14 residues. Germline V gene lookup returns CDR1 GTSNPN and CDR2 SVGIG (reference sequence). The CDR3 sequence: CAWSTLGGRETQYF. The DNA for the CDR3 is TGTGCCTGGAGCACCTTAGGGGGCAGGGAGACCCAGTACTTC.

The count of this clone is one. V usage is TRBV24-1 and J usage is TRBJ1-1; 8 bases are a match to TRBD1. V was clipped by 3 bases and J by 7 bases; unmatched bases: 3. Germline V CDR1 and CDR2: KGHDR, SFDVKD. The CDR3 contains 13 residues. CDR3 sequence reads: CATSDPDRGEAFF. The CDR3 DNA reads TGTGCCACCAGTGATCCCGACAGGGGTGAAGCTTTCTTT.

This chain links TRBV7-2 with TRBJ1-1; D remains ambiguous. The germline V gene encodes CDR1 SGHTA and CDR2 FQGNSA. There are 13 residues in the CDR3. Trimming shortened V by 2 bases and J by 4 bases, and 8 bases separated the two germline ends. The CDR3 nucleotides read TGTGCCAGCAGCTTACTATCAAGCACTGAAGCTTTCTTT. Encoded protein: CASSLLSSTEAFF.

The rearrangement joins TRBV16 to TRBJ1-1, with D tentatively TRBD1 (5 bases). Germline V CDR1 and CDR2: KGHSY, FQNENV. The length of the CDR3 is 13 residues. The V gene lost 1 base and the J gene lost 5 bases, with 8 bases spanning the gap. In nucleotides, the CDR3 is TGTGCCAGCAGCCAATTAAAGGGGACTGAAGCTTTCTTT. Amino acid sequence: CASSQLKGTEAFF.

The chain carries TRBV9 and TRBJ1-1, with unresolved D. The CDR3 length is 14 residues. Germline CDR1 reads SGDLS; CDR2 reads YYNGEE. Trimming removed 0 bases from V and 1 base from J, with 7 bases in between. CDR3 region: CASSVGQKNTEAFF. As DNA, the CDR3 is TGTGCCAGCAGCGTAGGGCAGAAGAACACTGAAGCTTTCTTT.

Note on this clone: The sample contains more than one DNA sequence encoding this CDR3. CDR3 in DNA: TGTGCCTCCCGGCTGCGGGGGAATTCACCCCTCCACTTT. Amino acids: CASRLRGNSPLHF. The chain combines TRBV2 with TRBJ1-6; D may be TRBD1 (5 bases). The V end was cut by 11 bases, the J end by 7 bases, with 15 bases between. Germline V gene data show CDR1 as SNHLY and CDR2 as FYNNEI. This CDR3 has 13 amino acids.

The chain uses TRBV7-8 and TRBJ2-7, with TRBD2 identical over 9 bases. Germline values: CDR1 SGHVS, CDR2 FQNEAQ. Trimming took 4 bases from V and 6 from J; bases not matched to a gene: 10. The CDR3 loop spans 15 amino acids. DNA of the CDR3: TGTGCCAGCAGCTCAATTAGCGGGGGTTTAAGCGAGCAGTACTTC. It codes for CASSSISGGLSEQYF. Looking up the rest from reference TRBV7-8 and TRBJ2-7 gives the full variable domain: GAGVSQSPRYKVAKRGQDVALRCDPISGHVSLFWYQQALGQGPEFLTYFQNEAQLDKSGLPSDRFFAERPEGSVSTLKIQRTQQEDSAVYLCASSSISGGLSEQYFGPGTRLTVT.

The J gene is TRBJ2-1, the V gene TRBV2; 12 nucleotides match TRBD2. CDR1 is SNHLY and CDR2 is FYNNEI in the germline V gene. Trimming cost V 6 bases and J 5 bases; bases outside gene matches: 20. This CDR3 contains 20 residues. CDR3 loop: CASRAGRGVLAGGRDNEQFF. CDR3 coding DNA: TGTGCCAGCAGGGCGGGAAGGGGGGTACTAGCGGGAGGCCGTGACAATGAGCAGTTCTTC.

The rearrangement links TRBV6-1 to TRBJ2-1; D is uncertain. Germline CDR1 reads MNHNS; CDR2 reads SASEGT. This CDR3 has 13 residues. V lost 0 bases and J lost 12, with 12 bases in between. In DNA form, the CDR3 reads TGTGCCAGCAGTGAAGCCCCTAAGGAGCGGCAGTTCTTC. Its protein is CASSEAPKERQFF.

The V gene is TRBV28, the J gene TRBJ2-1; no definite D call. The CDR3 contains 13 residues. CDR1 is MDHEN and CDR2 is SYDVKM in the germline V gene. The ends were cut back, 7 bases at V and 9 bases at J, with 16 bases in the middle. CDR3 coding DNA: TGTGCCAGCACCCTTATAGATCTGCGTGAGCAGTTCTTC. Amino acid sequence: CASTLIDLREQFF.

The chain carries TRBV12-5 and TRBJ2-4; D possibly corresponds to TRBD2 (6 bases). Trimming stripped 0 bases from V and 2 bases from J, with 11 bases between. CDR1 and CDR2 from the germline V gene are LGHNT and FRNRAP. This CDR3 has 16 amino acids. DNA for the CDR3: TGTGCTAGTGGTTTGGTAGGAGGAGGGACCAAAAACATTCAGTACTTC. Amino acids: CASGLVGGGTKNIQYF. The full variable domain, completed using reference TRBV12-5 and TRBJ2-4, is DARVTQTPRHKVTEMGQEVTMRCQPILGHNTVFWYRQTMMQGLELLAYFRNRAPLDDSGMPKDRFSAEMPDATLATLKIQPSEPRDSAVYFCASGLVGGGTKNIQYFGAGTRLSVL.